Listed here is a single T cell receptor beta chain. This specimen belongs to a study of radiation and T cells in renal cell carcinoma. Data came from immunoSEQ multiplex PCR; TCRdb stores just in-frame clones and leaves some out. Among approximately 92,000 clones listed, approximately 80% were seen once. Time point here: blood 4 weeks post-SBRT, at nephrectomy. The treatment: 15 Gy SBRT to primary tumor, nephrectomy 4 weeks later. Nephrectomy followed 15 Gy stereotactic body radiation by 4 weeks. Blood was sampled at baseline, 2 weeks and 4 weeks after SBRT. The tumor was a clear cell renal cell carcinoma. The CDR3 runs 14 residues. Per the germline V gene, CDR1 is SGHRS and CDR2 is YFSETQ. V lost 4 bases to trimming and J lost 4 bases; unmatched junction nucleotides: 5.

V gene TRBV5-1 combines with J gene TRBJ2-5; 9 bases align to TRBD1. This clonotype was sampled from a man aged 50 or older with renal cell carcinoma. The sample here was blood, taken from a patient whose treatment included radiotherapy and nephrectomy. As DNA, the CDR3 is TGCGCCAGCAGCACGGGGACAGGGCGAGAGACCCAGTACTTC. Translation gives CASSTGTGRETQYF.